The rows below give T cell receptor beta chains drawn from one sample of a study of shared clonotypes between healthy human individuals. Profiled with immunoSEQ multiplex PCR; TCRdb holds only in-frame clones, not every one. This table has over a million clones, roughly 95% appearing once. Source material: naive CD4+ T cells sorted from blood. The receptor set was obtained from a man aged 25-45 years in good health. The CDR3 runs from the conserved cysteine through the conserved F or W. The D gene is left open where the match is weak.

NA TRBJ2-1 TRBV7-9 CASGRNEQFF
NA TRBJ2-3 TRBV5-4 CASSLARRGTDTQYF
NA TRBJ2-2 TRBV7-6 CASSLVSTGELFF
NA TRBJ1-1 TRBV2 CARAVGGEAFF
TRBD1 TRBJ2-7 TRBV30 CAWRQGTYEQYF
NA TRBJ2-7 TRBV2 CASQTTEMGAYEQYF
NA TRBJ2-5 TRBV27 CASSTKRGAAQYF
NA TRBJ2-4 TRBV7-2 CASSLRKWTTKNIQYF
TRBD1 TRBJ2-2 TRBV11-3 CASSPRTGANTGELFF
NA TRBJ2-2 TRBV5-1 CASSLDPATGELFF
NA TRBJ2-7 TRBV5-4 CASSLGGDIPSYEQYF
NA TRBJ2-1 TRBV19 CAISRGMGYNEQFF
TRBD1 TRBJ1-2 TRBV5-1 CASSSLTGGNYGYTF
TRBD2 TRBJ2-3 TRBV7-6 CASSLATGTSADTQYF
NA TRBJ2-1 TRBV5-6 CASSVLKGATNNEQFF
TRBD2 TRBJ2-1 TRBV10-3 CASATLAGDNEQFF
TRBD1 TRBJ2-5 TRBV5-1 CASSLTQTGPRTQYF
TRBD1 TRBJ2-1 TRBV18 CASSPGQDRNNEQFF
TRBD1 TRBJ2-2 TRBV9 CASRQGLDTGELFF
NA TRBJ2-1 TRBV18 CASSITPYNEQFF
TRBD2 TRBJ2-3 TRBV5-1 CASSLGGGSNTDTQYF
TRBD1 TRBJ1-1 TRBV18 CASSPRGQAMGLNTEAFF
NA TRBJ2-5 TRBV5-4 CASSFGQLEGETQYF
NA TRBJ2-1 TRBV6-1 CASSIGSRSYNEQFF
TRBD2 TRBJ2-7 TRBV28 CASSSTSGSFYEQYF
NA TRBJ1-5 TRBV27 CASSYRENQPQHF
NA TRBJ2-5 TRBV5-4 CASSSQTTYQETQYF
NA TRBJ1-1 TRBV11-2 CASSSLRGRGEAFF
NA TRBJ1-5 TRBV30 CAWNGGNQPQHF
NA TRBJ2-5 TRBV18 CASSPTGRTEETQYF
NA TRBJ2-1 TRBV19 CASGSYNEQFF
TRBD2 TRBJ2-1 TRBV5-1 CASSLGVAGPRVQFF
NA TRBJ2-3 TRBV12-5 CASGRGTPFSSTDTQYF
NA TRBJ1-5 TRBV29-1 CSVSPGAGSNQPQHF
NA TRBJ2-2 TRBV5-1 CASSFLGTGELFF
NA TRBJ1-2 TRBV28 CASSLNPGDYGYTF
NA TRBJ2-7 TRBV5-5 CASSLEGTYEQYF
NA TRBJ2-7 TRBV27 CASSFVGIYEQYF
TRBD2 TRBJ2-3 TRBV7-9 CASSPIRGPSGSATDTQYF
TRBD2 TRBJ2-1 TRBV6-5 CASSRGTSGRNEQFF